This T cell receptor (beta chain) was profiled in a study of radiation and T cells in renal cell carcinoma. Specified treatment: treatment-naive control, cytoreductive nephrectomy. Clear cell pathology was present in this patient's renal cell carcinoma. On this clone itself: Its antigen is currently unknown.

Sequenced by immunoSEQ multiplex PCR; TCRdb stores in-frame clones only, minus some. Of some 16,000 clones listed, approximately 56% are singletons. The CDR3 is 15 residues long. Trimming shortened V by 4 bases and J by 2 bases, and 12 bases separated the two germline ends. From germline, CDR1 is SGHTA and CDR2 FQGNSA. Findings and caveats of the study: Intratumoral heterogeneity was not captured in these roughly 1 g regions. In nephrectomy-only tumors, top 100 clonotypes averaged approximately 40%, versus about 50% irradiated.

The chain uses TRBV7-2 and TRBJ1-5; maybe TRBD1 (5 bases). This receptor was identified in a man aged 40-49 years with renal cell carcinoma. The sample here was tumor tissue, taken from a patient whose treatment was nephrectomy without radiotherapy. CDR3 in amino acids: CASSSQGSGNQPQHF. CDR3 DNA: TGTGCCAGCAGCTCGCAGGGTTCGGGCAATCAGCCCCAGCATTTT.